This T cell receptor beta chain was identified during a study of somatic mutations in cytotoxic T cells in rheumatoid arthritis. Study-level information: Peripheral blood samples of 25 to 35 ml EDTA were taken from patients directly after diagnosis and before treatment. Flow-sorting brought some V beta antibody-stained T-cell populations to nearly 100% purity, V beta1+ cells sequenced for TCRB among them. Study observations and caveats: Statistical analysis of the slight TRBV07 underrepresentation in rheumatoid arthritis patients did not adjust for multiple comparisons. No age-related increase in CD8+ clonality was seen in healthy controls, but one was seen in rheumatoid arthritis patients.

Germline V lookup: CDR1 SGDLS, CDR2 YYNGEE. Trimming left V 0 bases short and J 5 bases short, with 15 bases between. The CDR3 consists of 15 residues. On this clone itself: Its antigen is as yet unknown.

This table comes from immunoSEQ multiplex PCR, and its TCRdb copy is limited to in-frame clones, with some not included. The sample gives approximately 7,900 clones, roughly 75% of which show up once; 37% is in the top ten. The specimen sequenced was CD8+ T cells sorted from blood. The clonotype comes from an adult with rheumatoid arthritis. V and J are TRBV9 and TRBJ2-7; D perhaps matches TRBD2 (6 bases). In DNA form, the CDR3 reads TGTGCCAGCAGCGTAGGTCTGGCTAGCGTCGACGAGCAGTACTTC. Translating it yields CASSVGLASVDEQYF.